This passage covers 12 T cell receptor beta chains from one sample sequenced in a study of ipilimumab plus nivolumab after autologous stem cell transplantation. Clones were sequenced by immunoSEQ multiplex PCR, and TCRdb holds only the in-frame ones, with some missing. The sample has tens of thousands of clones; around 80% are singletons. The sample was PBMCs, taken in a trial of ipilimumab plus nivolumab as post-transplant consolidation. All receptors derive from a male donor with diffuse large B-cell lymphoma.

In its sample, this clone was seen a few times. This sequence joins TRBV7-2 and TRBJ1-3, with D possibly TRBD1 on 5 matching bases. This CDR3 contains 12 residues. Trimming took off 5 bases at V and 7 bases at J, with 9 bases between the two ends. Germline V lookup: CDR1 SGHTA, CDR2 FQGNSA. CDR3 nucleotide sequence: TGTGCCAGCAGCCCCGGGGGGAACACCATATATTTT. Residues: CASSPGGNTIYF.

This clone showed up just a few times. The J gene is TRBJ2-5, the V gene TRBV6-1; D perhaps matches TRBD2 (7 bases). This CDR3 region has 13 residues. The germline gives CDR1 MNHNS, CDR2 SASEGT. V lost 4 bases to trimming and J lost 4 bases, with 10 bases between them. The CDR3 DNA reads TGTGCCAGCAGTGCGGGGGGCCGAGAGACCCAGTACTTC. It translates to CASSAGGRETQYF.

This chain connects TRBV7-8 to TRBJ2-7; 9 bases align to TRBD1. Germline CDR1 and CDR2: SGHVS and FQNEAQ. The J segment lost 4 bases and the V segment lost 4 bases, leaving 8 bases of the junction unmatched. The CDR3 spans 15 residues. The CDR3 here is CASSSADRGVYEQYF. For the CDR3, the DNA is TGTGCCAGCAGCTCCGCGGACAGGGGCGTTTACGAGCAGTACTTC.

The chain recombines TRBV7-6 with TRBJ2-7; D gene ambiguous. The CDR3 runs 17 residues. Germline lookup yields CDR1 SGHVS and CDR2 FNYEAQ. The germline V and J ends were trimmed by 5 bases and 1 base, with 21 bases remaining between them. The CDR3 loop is CASSPLRYGLRSYEQYF. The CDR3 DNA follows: TGTGCCAGCAGCCCTCTTCGTTACGGATTACGATCCTACGAGCAGTACTTC.

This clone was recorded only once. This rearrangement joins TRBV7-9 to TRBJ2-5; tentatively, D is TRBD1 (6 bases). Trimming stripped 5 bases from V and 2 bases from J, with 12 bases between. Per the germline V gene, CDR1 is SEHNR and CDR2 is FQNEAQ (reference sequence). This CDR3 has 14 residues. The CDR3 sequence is CASSPRTGQETQYF. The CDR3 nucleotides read TGTGCCAGCAGCCCACGAACAGGGCAAGAGACCCAGTACTTC.

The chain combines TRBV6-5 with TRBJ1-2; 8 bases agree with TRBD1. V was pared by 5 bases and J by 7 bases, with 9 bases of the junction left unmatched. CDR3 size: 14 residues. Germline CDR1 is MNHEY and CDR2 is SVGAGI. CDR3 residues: CASSPRDRRGGYTF. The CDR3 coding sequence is TGTGCCAGCAGTCCCCGGGACAGGAGAGGTGGCTACACCTTC.

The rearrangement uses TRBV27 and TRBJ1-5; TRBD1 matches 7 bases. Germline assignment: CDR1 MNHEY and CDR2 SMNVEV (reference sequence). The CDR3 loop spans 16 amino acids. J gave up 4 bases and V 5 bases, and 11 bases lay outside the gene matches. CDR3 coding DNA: TGTGCCAGCAGTCCCACAAAGGACAGGTTGAATCAGCCCCAGCATTTT. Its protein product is CASSPTKDRLNQPQHF.

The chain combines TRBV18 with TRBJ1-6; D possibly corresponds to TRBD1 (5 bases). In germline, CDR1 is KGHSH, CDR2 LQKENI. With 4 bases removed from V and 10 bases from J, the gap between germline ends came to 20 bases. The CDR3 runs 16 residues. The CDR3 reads CASSLKPGPKGSPLHF. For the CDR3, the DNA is TGTGCCAGCTCACTTAAGCCGGGGCCTAAGGGATCACCCCTCCACTTT.

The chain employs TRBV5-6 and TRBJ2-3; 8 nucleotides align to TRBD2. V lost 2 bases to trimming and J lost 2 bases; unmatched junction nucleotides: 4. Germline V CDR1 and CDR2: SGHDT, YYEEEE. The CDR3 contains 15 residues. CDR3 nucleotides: TGTGCCAGCAGCTTCTGGACTAGCCCCACAGATACGCAGTATTTT. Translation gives CASSFWTSPTDTQYF.

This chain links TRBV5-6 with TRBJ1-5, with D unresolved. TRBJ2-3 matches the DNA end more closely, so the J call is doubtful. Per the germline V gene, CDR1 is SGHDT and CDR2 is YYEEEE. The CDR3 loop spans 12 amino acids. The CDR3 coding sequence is TGTGCCAGCAGCTCCCTGGGTCAGCCCCAGTATTTT. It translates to CASSSLGQPQYF.

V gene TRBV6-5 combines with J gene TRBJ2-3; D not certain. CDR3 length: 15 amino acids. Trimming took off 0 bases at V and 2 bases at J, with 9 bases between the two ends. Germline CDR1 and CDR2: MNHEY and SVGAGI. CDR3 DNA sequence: TGTGCCAGCAGTTACTCGATCCTGAACACAGATACGCAGTATTTT. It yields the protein CASSYSILNTDTQYF.

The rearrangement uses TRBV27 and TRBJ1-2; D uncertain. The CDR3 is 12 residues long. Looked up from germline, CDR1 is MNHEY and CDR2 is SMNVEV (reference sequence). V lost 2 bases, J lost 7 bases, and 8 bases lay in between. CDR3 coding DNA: TGTGCCAGCAGTTTAAAAGGGAGTGGCTACACCTTC. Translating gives CASSLKGSGYTF.